These 20 T cell receptor beta chains were sequenced from one sample in a study of cytomegalovirus exposure and HLA in healthy donors. Amplification used 60 Vbeta primers and 13 Jbeta primers. TCRdb keeps only in-frame clones here, not all; method: immunoSEQ multiplex PCR. This table has some 130,000 clones, roughly 10% appearing once. The sample consisted of PBMCs. The receptor source for this set is a man in his fifties in good health and CMV-seronegative.

The V call is TRBV29-1, the J call TRBJ2-3; maybe TRBD2 (5 bases). The CDR3 loop spans 13 amino acids. Trimming took 7 bases from V and 5 from J, leaving 16 bases between them. From germline, CDR1 is SQVTM and CDR2 ANQGSEA. DNA for the CDR3: TGCAGCGCCGGGATCAGCCGGGGAGATACGCAGTATTTT. It translates to CSAGISRGDTQYF.

V gene TRBV4-2 combines with J gene TRBJ2-3, with 12 bases that match TRBD2. Germline V lookup: CDR1 LGHNA, CDR2 YNFKEQ. V shed 0 bases, J shed 5 bases, and the junction held 9 bases outside the gene matches. This CDR3 has 18 amino acids. DNA for the CDR3: TGTGCCAGCAGCCAAGAGCTAGCGGGGGGGCCTATTGGAGATACGCAGTATTTT. Protein product: CASSQELAGGPIGDTQYF.

About this clone itself: It is likely a read error, because the conserved phenylalanine at the end of the CDR3 is missing. Additional DNA sequences in this sample encode the identical CDR3. The chain links TRBV7-9 to TRBJ2-7; D might be TRBD1 (6 bases). The V gene lost 4 bases and the J gene lost 6 bases, with 16 bases spanning the gap. In germline, CDR1 is SEHNR, CDR2 FQNEAQ (reference sequence). The CDR3 covers 14 residues. CDR3 DNA sequence: TGTGCCAGCAGCTCAGACAGGTCGGGGCGCGAGCAGTACTTA. Protein: CASSSDRSGREQYL.

The sample holds a few counts of this clone. The chain links TRBV2 to TRBJ1-2, with a tentative D call TRBD1 (6 bases). Germline V gives CDR1 SNHLY, CDR2 FYNNEI. The CDR3 length is 14 residues. V was cut by 5 bases and J by 5 bases, with 15 bases left in between. The CDR3 nucleotides are TGTGCCAGCAGTCCGGGACAAGCAACTTATGGCTACACCTTC. This encodes CASSPGQATYGYTF.

The gene calls are TRBV9 and TRBJ2-3; D might be TRBD2 (5 bases). The CDR3 sequence is 15 residues long. Germline assignment: CDR1 SGDLS and CDR2 YYNGEE. Deletions cut 10 bases from V and 5 bases from J, with 23 bases between. The DNA for the CDR3 is TGTGCCGGACCTCTCGGGGAGCGGACCCTAGATACGCAGTATTTT. Translating it yields CAGPLGERTLDTQYF.

V usage is TRBV18 and J usage is TRBJ2-1; 10 bases are shared with TRBD2. V gave up 2 bases and J gave up 3 bases; unmatched junction bases: 7. Germline CDR1 reads KGHSH; CDR2 reads LQKENI. This CDR3 region has 17 residues. CDR3 bases: TGTGCCAGCTCACCAAGGCTAGCGGGAGTAAACTACAATGAGCAGTTCTTC. It specifies CASSPRLAGVNYNEQFF.

In this sample, this clone turned up a few times. This rearrangement joins TRBV14 to TRBJ2-1, with TRBD2 matching 7 bases. The germline V gene encodes CDR1 SGHDN and CDR2 FVKESK. The CDR3 length is 15 residues. The ends lost 4 bases at V and 2 bases at J; junction bases unmatched: 5. This CDR3 reads CASSPPAGAYNEQFF. CDR3 DNA: TGTGCCAGCAGCCCCCCGGCGGGAGCCTACAATGAGCAGTTCTTC.

There are a few counts of this clone. V and J are TRBV4-1 and TRBJ1-3, with D maybe TRBD1 (5 bases). V was shortened by 4 bases and J by 1 base, with 11 bases between the two germline ends. Germline V gene data show CDR1 as MGHRA and CDR2 as YSYEKL. The CDR3 has 15 residues. CDR3 in DNA: TGCGCCAGCAGCCCTGGGGGGGTTTCTGGAAACACCATATATTTT. Its protein is CASSPGGVSGNTIYF.

This chain connects TRBV6-6 to TRBJ2-5; D unclear. Per the germline V gene, CDR1 is MNHNY and CDR2 is SVGAGI (reference sequence). The V end was cut by 4 bases, the J end by 2 bases, with 11 bases between. This CDR3 is built from 14 residues. This chain's CDR3 is CASSLARPQETQYF. Here the CDR3 DNA reads TGTGCCAGCAGTTTGGCCAGGCCGCAAGAGACCCAGTACTTC.

This clone was observed a handful of times. The chain couples TRBV25-1 to TRBJ2-3; TRBD2 matches at 8 bases. V shed 1 base and J 0 bases; nucleotides not matched to a gene: 3. The CDR3 has 16 amino acids. Germline V gene sequence: CDR1 MGHDK, CDR2 SYGVNS. CDR3 sequence: CASSESLAASTDTQYF. In nucleotides, the CDR3 is TGTGCCAGCAGTGAATCACTAGCGGCTAGCACAGATACGCAGTATTTT.

This clone has only a few counts. The CDR3 DNA sequence: TGTGCCAGCTCACCGGAGGGGACGAAACAGTACTTC. This codes for CASSPEGTKQYF. V and J are TRBV18 and TRBJ2-7; weak D call: TRBD2 (6 bases). Germline V CDR1 and CDR2: KGHSH, LQKENI. V shed 3 bases and J shed 10 bases, with 13 bases lying between them. The CDR3 covers 12 residues.

The rearrangement joins TRBV5-1 to TRBJ2-3, with a tentative D call TRBD2 (5 bases). The CDR3 length is 15 residues. The V and J ends lost 6 bases and 0 bases respectively, with 14 bases between them. CDR1 SGHRS and CDR2 YFSETQ come from the germline V gene. The CDR3 protein is CASTLAGFSTDTQYF. Here the CDR3 DNA reads TGCGCCAGCACACTCGCGGGCTTTAGCACAGATACGCAGTATTTT.

The rearrangement links TRBV7-9 to TRBJ2-2; TRBD1 matches at 10 bases. The ends lost 6 bases at V and 0 bases at J; junction bases unmatched: 1. The germline V gene encodes CDR1 SEHNR and CDR2 FQNEAQ (reference sequence). This CDR3 comprises 15 residues. CDR3 nucleotide sequence: TGTGCCAGCAGTGGACAGGGGGCGAACACCGGGGAGCTGTTTTTT. Its translation is CASSGQGANTGELFF.

This chain connects TRBV11-3 to TRBJ2-4; 7 bases match TRBD2. This CDR3 has 16 residues. V lost 1 base to trimming and J lost 0 bases; unmatched junction nucleotides: 3. Germline V gene data show CDR1 as SGHNT and CDR2 as YENEEA. The CDR3 DNA sequence: TGTGCCAGCAGCTTAGGGGGGGGACTAGCCAAAAACATTCAGTACTTC. As protein: CASSLGGGLAKNIQYF.

The V gene is TRBV9, the J gene TRBJ2-3, with TRBD2 as a possible D gene (6 bases). Trimming removed 2 bases from V and 6 bases from J, with 19 bases in between. Germline V gene lookup returns CDR1 SGDLS and CDR2 YYNGEE. CDR3 length equals 16 residues. The CDR3 region is CASSVVGGPQADTQYF. In DNA form, the CDR3 reads TGTGCCAGCAGCGTCGTAGGAGGGCCCCAGGCGGATACGCAGTATTTT.

J is TRBJ2-2 and V is TRBV29-1; possibly TRBD2 for D (7 bases). V lost 7 bases and J 6 bases, leaving 15 bases between the germline ends. The CDR3 runs 13 residues. Germline values: CDR1 SQVTM, CDR2 ANQGSEA. The CDR3 protein is CSAQRGGSGELFF. The CDR3 DNA follows: TGCAGCGCCCAAAGGGGGGGTTCCGGGGAGCTGTTTTTT.

This clone has just a few counts. One end of the junction does not line up with germline, which may come from a read error. This sequence joins TRBV20-1 and TRBJ2-7; D is perhaps TRBD1 (6 bases). From germline, CDR1 is DFQATT and CDR2 SNEGSKA (reference sequence). The length of the CDR3 is 11 residues. CDR3 DNA sequence: TGCAGTGCCTGGACAGACTACGGGCAGTACTTC. It encodes CSAWTDYGQYF.

This clone has only a few counts. The chain is built from TRBV11-3 and TRBJ1-1; weak D call: TRBD1 (5 bases). This CDR3 is 12 amino acids long. Per germline, CDR1 SGHNT and CDR2 YENEEA. V lost 1 base to trimming and J lost 5 bases, with 5 bases between them. The CDR3 bases are TGTGCCAGCAGCTTAGGACAGACTGAAGCTTTCTTT. This encodes CASSLGQTEAFF.

This chain joins TRBV11-2 and TRBJ2-2; D not resolved. The CDR3 runs to 14 residues. Trimming shortened V by 3 bases and J by 0 bases, and 5 bases separated the two germline ends. The V gene's germline CDR1 is SGHAT and CDR2 FQNNGV. The CDR3 loop reads CASSFRANTGELFF. The DNA of the CDR3 is TGTGCCAGCAGCTTCCGGGCGAACACCGGGGAGCTGTTTTTT. Full variable domain (missing parts from reference TRBV11-2 and TRBJ2-2): EAGVAQSPRYKIIEKRQSVAFWCNPISGHATLYWYQQILGQGPKLLIQFQNNGVVDDSQLPKDRFSAERLKGVDSTLKIQPAKLEDSAVYLCASSFRANTGELFFGEGSRLTVL.

In its sample, this clone was seen a few times. The DNA for the CDR3 is TGTGCCAGCAGCCAGGACAGGGTCCACAATGAGCAGTTCTTC. Translation: CASSQDRVHNEQFF. The chain recombines TRBV5-6 with TRBJ2-1, with TRBD1 matching over 8 bases. Germline V CDR1 and CDR2: SGHDT, YYEEEE. The CDR3 is 14 residues long. J lost 5 bases, V lost 4 bases, and 5 bases had no gene match.